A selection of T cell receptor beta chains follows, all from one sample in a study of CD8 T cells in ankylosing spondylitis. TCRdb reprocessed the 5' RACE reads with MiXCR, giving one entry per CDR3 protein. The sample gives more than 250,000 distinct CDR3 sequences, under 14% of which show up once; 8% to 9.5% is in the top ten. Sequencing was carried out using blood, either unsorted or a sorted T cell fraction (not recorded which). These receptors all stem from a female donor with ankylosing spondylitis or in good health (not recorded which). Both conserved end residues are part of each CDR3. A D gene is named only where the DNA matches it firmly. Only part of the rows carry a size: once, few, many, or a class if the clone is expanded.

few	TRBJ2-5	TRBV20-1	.	TGCAGTGCTAGAGAACTCCAAGAGACCCAGTACTTC	CSARELQETQYF
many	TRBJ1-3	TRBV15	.	TGTGCCACCAGCAGCAAAAGCAACTCTGGAAACACCATATATTTT	CATSSKSNSGNTIYF
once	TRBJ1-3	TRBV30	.	TGTGCCTGGATCTTCGGAAACACCATATATTTT	CAWIFGNTIYF
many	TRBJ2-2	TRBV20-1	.	TGCAGTGTGAGGCCGGGCCGCACCGGGGAGCTGTTTTTT	CSVRPGRTGELFF
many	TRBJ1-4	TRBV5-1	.	TGCGCCAGCAGCTTAGCGTATTCCATCACCGGAGATAATGAAAAACTGTTTTTT	CASSLAYSITGDNEKLFF
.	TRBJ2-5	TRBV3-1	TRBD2	TGTGCCAGCAGCAGGACGGGACTAGCGGGGTCTCGAGAGACCCAGTACTTC	CASSRTGLAGSRETQYF
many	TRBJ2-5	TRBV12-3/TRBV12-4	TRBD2	TGTGCCAGCAGTCCCGGGGGGAGCCAGTACTTC	CASSPGGSQYF
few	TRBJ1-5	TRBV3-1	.	TGTGCCAGCAGCCAAGATCCATACCAGCCCCAGCATTTT	CASSQDPYQPQHF
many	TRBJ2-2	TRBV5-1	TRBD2	TGCGCCAGCAGCAACTCCGGGACTAGAGGGTCCGGGGAGCTGTTTTTT	CASSNSGTRGSGELFF
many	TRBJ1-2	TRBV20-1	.	TGCAGTGCTATAACGCAGGGGAGAGGCTATGGCTACACCTTC	CSAITQGRGYGYTF
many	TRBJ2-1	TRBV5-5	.	TGTGCCAGCAGCTTAGAAGCGGCAAGCTCCTACAATGAGCAGTTCTTC	CASSLEAASSYNEQFF
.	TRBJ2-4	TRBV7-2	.	TGTGCCAGCACCCCGTATTGGGGGCAGCCCAGAGTGATTCAGTACTTC	CASTPYWGQPRVIQYF
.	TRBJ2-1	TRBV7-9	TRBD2	TGTGCCAGCAGCTTAGGAGGGACTAGCGGTAACGCTGAGCAGTTCTTC	CASSLGGTSGNAEQFF
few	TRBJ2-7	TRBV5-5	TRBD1	TGTGCCAGCAGCCTCCGGGACAGTCTCTACGAGCAGTACTTC	CASSLRDSLYEQYF
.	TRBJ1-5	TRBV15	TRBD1	TGTGCCACCAGCAGAGATTTAATACAGGGGGTTAGCAATCAGCCCCAGCATTTT	CATSRDLIQGVSNQPQHF
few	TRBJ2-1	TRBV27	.	TGTGCCAGCAGTCCTAAAGGGCATGAGCAGTTCTTC	CASSPKGHEQFF
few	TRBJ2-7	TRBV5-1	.	TGCGCCAGCAGACCGGGACCGGACCTCCACGAGCAGTACTTC	CASRPGPDLHEQYF
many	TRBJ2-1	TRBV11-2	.	TGTGCCAGCAGCCTAGCTGCTCGCAATGAGCAGTTCTTC	CASSLAARNEQFF
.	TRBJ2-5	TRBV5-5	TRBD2	TGTGCCAGCAGCTTTAGCGGGGGAGACGGTGAGACCCAGTACTTC	CASSFSGGDGETQYF
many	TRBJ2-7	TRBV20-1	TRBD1	TGCAGTGCTCTAATTTCGGGACAGGGGGCTTTCTACGAGCAGTACTTC	CSALISGQGAFYEQYF
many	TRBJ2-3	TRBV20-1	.	TGCAGTGCTAGTCCCGGGACCTCAGATACGCAGTATTTT	CSASPGTSDTQYF
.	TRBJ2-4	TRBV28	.	TGTGCCACCGTACCTGGGAGGGCCAAAAACATTCAGTACTTC	CATVPGRAKNIQYF
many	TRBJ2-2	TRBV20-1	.	TGCAGTGCTAGAGAGGGGAGGATCGACACCGGGGAGCTGTTTTTT	CSAREGRIDTGELFF
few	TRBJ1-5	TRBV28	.	TGTGCCAGCAGTGGTTACAGCAATCAGCCCCAGCATTTT	CASSGYSNQPQHF
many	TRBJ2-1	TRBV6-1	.	TGTGCCAGCAGTGCGGGCCTCAACAATGAGCAGTTCTTC	CASSAGLNNEQFF
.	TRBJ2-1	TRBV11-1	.	TGTGCCAGCAGCGCTTTACGTCAGGGCGCCTACTACAATGAGCAGTTCTTC	CASSALRQGAYYNEQFF
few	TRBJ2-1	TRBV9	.	TGTGCCAGCAGCACGGGGGCCGGCACCTACAATGAGCAGTTCTTC	CASSTGAGTYNEQFF
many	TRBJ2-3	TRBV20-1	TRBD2	TGCAGTGCTAGAGTGGGGCTAGCGGGGGGCACAGATACGCAGTATTTT	CSARVGLAGGTDTQYF
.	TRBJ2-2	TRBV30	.	TGTGCCTGGAGTCCCGACACGGCCGGGGAGCTGTTTTTT	CAWSPDTAGELFF
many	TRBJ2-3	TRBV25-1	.	TGTGCCAGCAGTGAATACCCAGGGAAGGTGAATACGCAGTATTTT	CASSEYPGKVNTQYF
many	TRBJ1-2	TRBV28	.	TGTGCCGTCCGGGGAAATGGCTACACCTTC	CAVRGNGYTF
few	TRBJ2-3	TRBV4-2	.	TGTGCCAGCAGCCAGGTCCCGGGGACAACCACAGATACGCAGTATTTT	CASSQVPGTTTDTQYF
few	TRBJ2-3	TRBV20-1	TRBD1	TGCAGTGCGGGGGGACAGGGCCGTGAAGGTCGCACAGATACGCAGTATTTT	CSAGGQGREGRTDTQYF
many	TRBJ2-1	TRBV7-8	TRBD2	TGTGCCAGCAGCTTAGCGCGGGCGGGGGGAGGTAACAATGAGCAGTTCTTC	CASSLARAGGGNNEQFF
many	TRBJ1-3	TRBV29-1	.	TGCAGCGTTGTTCTTCGGCTAACAGGTTCTGGAAACACCATATATTTT	CSVVLRLTGSGNTIYF
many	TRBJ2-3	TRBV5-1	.	TGCGCCAGCAGCTTGGATAGCCGGAGCACAGATACGCAGTATTTT	CASSLDSRSTDTQYF
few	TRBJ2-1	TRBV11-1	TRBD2	TGTGCCAGCAGCTTAAAGGGACTAGCGGGCGTAAGCTCCTACAATGAGCAGTTCTTC	CASSLKGLAGVSSYNEQFF
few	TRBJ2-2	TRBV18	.	TGTGCCAGCTCACCACCGCAACAGGCGAACACCGGGGAGCTGTTTTTT	CASSPPQQANTGELFF
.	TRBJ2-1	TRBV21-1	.	TGTGCCAGCAGCACCCGGGATGAGCAGTTCTTC	CASSTRDEQFF
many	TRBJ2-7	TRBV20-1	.	TGCAGTGCCCGCTTAGCGGAGAGCTCCTACGAGCAGTACTTC	CSARLAESSYEQYF
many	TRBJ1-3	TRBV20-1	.	TGCAGTGCTCCGATCGAGGGGGCTGGAAACACCATATATTTT	CSAPIEGAGNTIYF
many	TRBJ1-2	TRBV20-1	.	TGCAGTGCTACTGGCTACACCTTC	CSATGYTF
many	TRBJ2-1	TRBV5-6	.	TGTGCCAGCAGCTTGGGTTGGGACATTGGTGAGCAGTTCTTC	CASSLGWDIGEQFF
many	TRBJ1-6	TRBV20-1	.	TGCAGTGGTACGGACAGCTATAATTCACCCCTCCACTTT	CSGTDSYNSPLHF
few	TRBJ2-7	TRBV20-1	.	TGCAGTGCCAACTCCGGGACACACCAATACGAGCAGTACTTC	CSANSGTHQYEQYF
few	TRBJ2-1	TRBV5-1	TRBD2	TGCGCCAGCAGGCCATTAGCGGGGGGGCATAATGAGCAGTTCTTC	CASRPLAGGHNEQFF
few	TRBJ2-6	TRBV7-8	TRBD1	TGTGCCAGCAGCCTGGGACAGCTAGCTGGGGCCAACGTCCTGACTTTC	CASSLGQLAGANVLTF
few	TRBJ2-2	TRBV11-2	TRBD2	TGTGCCAGCAGCTTAAATCTAGCGGGAGGGCCAGGGTCCGGGGAGCTGTTTTTT	CASSLNLAGGPGSGELFF
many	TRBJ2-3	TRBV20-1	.	TGCAGTGCTAGAGGGGGAGACCCGGGAGTCCATTACACAGATACGCAGTATTTT	CSARGGDPGVHYTDTQYF
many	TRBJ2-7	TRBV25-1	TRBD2	TGTGCCAGCAGTGCCCTAACGACTAGCGGAGAATACGAGCAGTACTTC	CASSALTTSGEYEQYF
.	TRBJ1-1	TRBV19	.	TGTGCCAGTAGCCTATTCCAGGGTTTAACTGAAGCTTTCTTT	CASSLFQGLTEAFF
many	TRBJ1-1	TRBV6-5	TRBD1	TGTGCCAGCAGTTCTCCAGGGGGCACTGAAGCTTTCTTT	CASSSPGGTEAFF
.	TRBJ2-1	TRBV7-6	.	TGTGCCAGCAGCTCCCCGGGACTCGACTACAATGAGCAGTTCTTC	CASSSPGLDYNEQFF